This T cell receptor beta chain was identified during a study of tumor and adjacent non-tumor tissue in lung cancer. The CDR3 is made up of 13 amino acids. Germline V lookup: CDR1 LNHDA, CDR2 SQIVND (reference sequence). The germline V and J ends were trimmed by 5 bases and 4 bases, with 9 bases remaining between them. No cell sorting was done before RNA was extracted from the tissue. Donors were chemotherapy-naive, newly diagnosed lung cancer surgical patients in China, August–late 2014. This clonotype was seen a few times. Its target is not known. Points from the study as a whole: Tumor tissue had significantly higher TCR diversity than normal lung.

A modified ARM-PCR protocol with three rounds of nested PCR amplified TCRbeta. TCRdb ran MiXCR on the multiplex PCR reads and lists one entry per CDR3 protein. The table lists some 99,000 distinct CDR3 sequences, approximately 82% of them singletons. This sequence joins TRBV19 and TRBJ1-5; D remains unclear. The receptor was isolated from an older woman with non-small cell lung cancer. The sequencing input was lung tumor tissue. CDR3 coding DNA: TGTGCCAGTAGTCTTGTAGGGAATCAGCCCCAGCATTTT. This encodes CASSLVGNQPQHF.